What follows is one T cell receptor beta chain and its context. Germline CDR1 MDHEN, CDR2 SYDVKM. CDR3 length: 15 amino acids. V shed 4 bases and J 3 bases; nucleotides not matched to a gene: 7. The data were taken from a study of blood T cells in healthy people across ages. Study at large: About one barcoded beta molecule per two T cells was the capture yield of template switching.

Primers used in a second PCR of roughly 7 to 11 cycles were a sample-barcoded 5' primer and a J-beta primer mix. Each CDR3 protein gets one entry after TCRdb re-called the 5' RACE reads with MiXCR. The data contain 1.5 million to 2 million distinct CDR3 sequences, 40% to 55% of them singletons. The receptor's source is a woman aged 40 to 49 in good health. The sequenced sample consisted of blood. The rearrangement joins TRBV28 to TRBJ2-5, with 8 positions matching TRBD1. DNA of the CDR3: TGTGCCAGCAGTTACCGGGACAGGCTCAAAGAGACCCAGTACTTC. Its translation is CASSYRDRLKETQYF.